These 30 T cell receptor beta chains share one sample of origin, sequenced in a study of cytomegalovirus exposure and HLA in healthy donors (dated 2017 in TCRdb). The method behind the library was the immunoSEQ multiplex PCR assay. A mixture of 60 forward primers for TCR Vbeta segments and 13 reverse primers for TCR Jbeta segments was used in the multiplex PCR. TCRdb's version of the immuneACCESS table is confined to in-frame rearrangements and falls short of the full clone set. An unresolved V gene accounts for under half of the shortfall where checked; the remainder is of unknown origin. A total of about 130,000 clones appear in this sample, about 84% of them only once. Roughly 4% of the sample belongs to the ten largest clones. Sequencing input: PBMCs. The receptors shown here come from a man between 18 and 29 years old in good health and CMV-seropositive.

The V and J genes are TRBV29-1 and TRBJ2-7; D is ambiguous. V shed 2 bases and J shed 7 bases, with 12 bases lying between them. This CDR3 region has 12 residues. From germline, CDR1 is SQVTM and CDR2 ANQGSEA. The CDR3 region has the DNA TGCAGCGTTGAAACGTGGGTCGGGGAGCAGTACTTC. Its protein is CSVETWVGEQYF.

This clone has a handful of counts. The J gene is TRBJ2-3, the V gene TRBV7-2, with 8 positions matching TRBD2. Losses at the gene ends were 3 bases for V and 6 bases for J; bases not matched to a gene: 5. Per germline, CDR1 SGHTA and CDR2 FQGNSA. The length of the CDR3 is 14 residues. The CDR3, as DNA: TGTGCCAGCAGCTTCGGACTAGCTTTCGATACGCAGTATTTT. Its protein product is CASSFGLAFDTQYF.

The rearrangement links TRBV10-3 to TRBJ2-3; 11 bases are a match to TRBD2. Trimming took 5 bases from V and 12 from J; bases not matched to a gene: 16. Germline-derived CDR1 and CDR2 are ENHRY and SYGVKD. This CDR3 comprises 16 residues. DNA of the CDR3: TGTGCCATCAGTCCCCAACTAAGACTAGCGGGGAGGGGACAGTATTTT. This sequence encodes CAISPQLRLAGRGQYF.

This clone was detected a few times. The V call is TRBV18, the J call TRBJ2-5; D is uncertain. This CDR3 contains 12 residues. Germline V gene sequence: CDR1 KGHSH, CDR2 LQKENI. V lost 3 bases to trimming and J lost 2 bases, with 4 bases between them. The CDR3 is CASSPSQETQYF. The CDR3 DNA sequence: TGTGCCAGCTCACCTAGTCAAGAGACCCAGTACTTC.

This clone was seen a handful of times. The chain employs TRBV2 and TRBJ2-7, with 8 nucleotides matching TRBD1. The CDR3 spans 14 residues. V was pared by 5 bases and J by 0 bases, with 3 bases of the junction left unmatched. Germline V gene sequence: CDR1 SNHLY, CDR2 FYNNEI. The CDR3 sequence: CASSSGTGSYEQYF. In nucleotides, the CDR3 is TGTGCCAGCAGTTCCGGGACAGGCTCCTACGAGCAGTACTTC.

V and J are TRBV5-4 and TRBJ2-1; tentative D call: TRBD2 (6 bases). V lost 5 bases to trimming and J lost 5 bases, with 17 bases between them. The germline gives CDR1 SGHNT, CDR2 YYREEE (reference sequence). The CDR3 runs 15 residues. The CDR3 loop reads CASSRPGLRDNEQFF. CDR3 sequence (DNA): TGTGCCAGCAGTCGTCCGGGACTGCGGGACAATGAGCAGTTCTTC.

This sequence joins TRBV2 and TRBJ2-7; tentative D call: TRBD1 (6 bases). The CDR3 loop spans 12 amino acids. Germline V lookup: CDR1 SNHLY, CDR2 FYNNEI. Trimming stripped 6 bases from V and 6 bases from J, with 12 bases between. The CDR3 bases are TGTGCCAGCAGCTACAGGGCCTGCGAGCAGTACTTC. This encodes CASSYRACEQYF.

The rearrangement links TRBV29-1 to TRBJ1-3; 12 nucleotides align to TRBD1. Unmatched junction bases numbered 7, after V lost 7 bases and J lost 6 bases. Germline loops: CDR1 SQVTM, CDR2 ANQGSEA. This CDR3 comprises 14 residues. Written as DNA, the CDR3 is TGCAGCGGTAGAAGGGGACAGGGGGCAAACACCATATATTTT. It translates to CSGRRGQGANTIYF.

Written as DNA, the CDR3 is TGTGCCAGCTCCATTAGCCGCGGTACCTACGAGCAGTACTTC. Amino acids: CASSISRGTYEQYF. The rearrangement uses TRBV11-2 and TRBJ2-5; D remains unclear. The J call may be faulty, since TRBJ2-7 better matches the DNA end. Germline-derived CDR1 and CDR2 are SGHAT and FQNNGV. The CDR3 sequence is 14 residues long.

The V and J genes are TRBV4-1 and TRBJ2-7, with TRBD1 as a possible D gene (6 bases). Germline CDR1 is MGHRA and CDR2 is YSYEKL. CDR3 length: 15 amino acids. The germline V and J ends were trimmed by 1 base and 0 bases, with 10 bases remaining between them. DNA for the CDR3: TGCGCCAGCAGCCAAGGGACAGTCAGCTCCTACGAGCAGTACTTC. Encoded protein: CASSQGTVSSYEQYF.

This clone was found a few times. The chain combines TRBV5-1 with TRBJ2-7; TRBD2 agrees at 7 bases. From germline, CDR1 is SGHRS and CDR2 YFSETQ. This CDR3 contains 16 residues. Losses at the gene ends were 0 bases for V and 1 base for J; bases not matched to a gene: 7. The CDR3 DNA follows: TGCGCCAGCAGCTTGGTTGGCGGGAGCGGTTCCTACGAGCAGTACTTC. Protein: CASSLVGGSGSYEQYF.

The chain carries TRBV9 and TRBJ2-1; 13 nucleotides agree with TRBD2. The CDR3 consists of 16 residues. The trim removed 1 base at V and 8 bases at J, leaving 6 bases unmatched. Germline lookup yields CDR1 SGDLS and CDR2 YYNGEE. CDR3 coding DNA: TGTGCCAGCAGCGTAAGAACTAGCGGGAGGGCCGATGAGCAGTTCTTC. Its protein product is CASSVRTSGRADEQFF.

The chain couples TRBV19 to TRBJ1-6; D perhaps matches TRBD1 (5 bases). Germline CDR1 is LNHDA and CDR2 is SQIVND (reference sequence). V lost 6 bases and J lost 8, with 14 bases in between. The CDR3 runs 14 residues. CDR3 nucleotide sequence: TGTGCCAGTAGCGGAGGGGTGGTTGATTCACCCCTCCACTTT. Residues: CASSGGVVDSPLHF.

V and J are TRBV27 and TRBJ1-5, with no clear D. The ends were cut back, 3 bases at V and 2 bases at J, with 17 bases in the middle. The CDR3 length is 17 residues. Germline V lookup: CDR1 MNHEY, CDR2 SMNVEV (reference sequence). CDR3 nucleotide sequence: TGTGCCAGCAGTTTTATCGGGGTCCCCCGGGGCAATCAGCCCCAGCATTTT. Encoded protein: CASSFIGVPRGNQPQHF.

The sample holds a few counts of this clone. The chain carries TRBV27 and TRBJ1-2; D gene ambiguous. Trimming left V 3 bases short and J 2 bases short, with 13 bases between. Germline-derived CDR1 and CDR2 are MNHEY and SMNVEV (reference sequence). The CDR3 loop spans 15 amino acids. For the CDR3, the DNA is TGTGCCAGCAGTTTTATGGTAGGAGAAAACTATGGCTACACCTTC. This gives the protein CASSFMVGENYGYTF.

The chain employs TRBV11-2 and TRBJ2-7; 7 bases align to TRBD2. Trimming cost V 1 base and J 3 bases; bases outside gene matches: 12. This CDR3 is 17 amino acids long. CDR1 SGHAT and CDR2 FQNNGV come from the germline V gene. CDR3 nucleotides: TGTGCCAGCAGCTTAGTCGCGGCGGGAGTCCCTCGCTACGAGCAGTACTTC. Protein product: CASSLVAAGVPRYEQYF. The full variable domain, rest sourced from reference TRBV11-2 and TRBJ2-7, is EAGVAQSPRYKIIEKRQSVAFWCNPISGHATLYWYQQILGQGPKLLIQFQNNGVVDDSQLPKDRFSAERLKGVDSTLKIQPAKLEDSAVYLCASSLVAAGVPRYEQYFGPGTRLTVT.

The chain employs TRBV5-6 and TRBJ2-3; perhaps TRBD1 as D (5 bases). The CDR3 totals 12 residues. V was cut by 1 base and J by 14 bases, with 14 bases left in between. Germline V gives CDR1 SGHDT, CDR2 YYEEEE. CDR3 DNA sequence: TGTGCCAGCAGCTTGTTTGGCAGGGTATTGTATTTT. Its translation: CASSLFGRVLYF.

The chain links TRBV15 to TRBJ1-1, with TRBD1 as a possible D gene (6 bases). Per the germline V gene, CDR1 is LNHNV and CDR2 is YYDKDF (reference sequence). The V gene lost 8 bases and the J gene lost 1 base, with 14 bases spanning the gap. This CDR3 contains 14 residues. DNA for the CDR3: TGTGCCACCTCGATGGACAGATCGAACACTGAAGCTTTCTTT. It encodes CATSMDRSNTEAFF. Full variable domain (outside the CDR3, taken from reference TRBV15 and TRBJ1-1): DAMVIQNPRYQVTQFGKPVTLSCSQTLNHNVMYWYQQKSSQAPKLLFHYYDKDFNNEADTPDNFQSRRPNTSFCFLDIRSPGLGDTAMYLCATSMDRSNTEAFFGQGTRLTVV.

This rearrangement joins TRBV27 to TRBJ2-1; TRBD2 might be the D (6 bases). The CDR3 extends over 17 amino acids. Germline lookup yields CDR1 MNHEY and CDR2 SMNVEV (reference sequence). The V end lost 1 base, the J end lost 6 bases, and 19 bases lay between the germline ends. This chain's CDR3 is CASSLFRPMRRANEQFF. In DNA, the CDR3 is TGTGCCAGCAGTTTATTCCGGCCGATGAGGAGGGCCAATGAGCAGTTCTTC.

CDR3 residues: CASSLTGAATSGVYEQFF. The DNA for the CDR3 is TGTGCCAGCAGCTTAACAGGGGCCGCGACTAGCGGGGTCTATGAGCAGTTCTTC. V gene TRBV7-2 combines with J gene TRBJ2-1; 11 nucleotides agree with TRBD2. This CDR3 is 18 amino acids long. V gave up 2 bases and J gave up 8 bases; unmatched junction bases: 14. CDR1 and CDR2 from the germline V gene are SGHTA and FQGNSA.

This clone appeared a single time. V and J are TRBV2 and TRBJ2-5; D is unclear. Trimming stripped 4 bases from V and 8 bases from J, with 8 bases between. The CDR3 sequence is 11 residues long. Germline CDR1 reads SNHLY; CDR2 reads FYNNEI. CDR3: CASSVGRTQYF. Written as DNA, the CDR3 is TGTGCCAGCAGTGTTGGCAGAACCCAGTACTTC.

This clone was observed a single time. CDR3 nucleotide sequence: TGTGCCAGCTCACTTGGGGGGAACATGAACACTGAAGCTTTCTTT. Its protein is CASSLGGNMNTEAFF. This chain uses TRBV18 with TRBJ1-1; perhaps TRBD1 as D (5 bases). Trimming removed 4 bases at V and 0 bases at J, with 12 bases between. CDR1 is KGHSH, CDR2 LQKENI, per germline. The CDR3 loop spans 15 amino acids.

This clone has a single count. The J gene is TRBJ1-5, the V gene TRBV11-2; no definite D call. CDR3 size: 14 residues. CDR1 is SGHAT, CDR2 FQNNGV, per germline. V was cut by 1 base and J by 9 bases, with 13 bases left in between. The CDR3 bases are TGTGCCAGCAGCTTAGCCGGGGTTCTCTCGCCCCAGCATTTT. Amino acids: CASSLAGVLSPQHF.

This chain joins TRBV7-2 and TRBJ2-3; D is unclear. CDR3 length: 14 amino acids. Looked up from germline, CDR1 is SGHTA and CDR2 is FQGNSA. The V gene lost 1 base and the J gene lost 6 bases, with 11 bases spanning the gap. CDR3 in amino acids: CASSLEAGSDTQYF. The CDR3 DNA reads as TGTGCCAGCAGCTTAGAGGCAGGATCCGATACGCAGTATTTT.

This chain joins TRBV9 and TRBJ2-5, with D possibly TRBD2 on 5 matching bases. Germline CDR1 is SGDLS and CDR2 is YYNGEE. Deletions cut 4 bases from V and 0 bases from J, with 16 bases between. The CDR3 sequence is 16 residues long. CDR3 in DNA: TGTGCCAGCAGCCCCCGTGGTGAGCGGTACCAAGAGACCCAGTACTTC. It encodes CASSPRGERYQETQYF.

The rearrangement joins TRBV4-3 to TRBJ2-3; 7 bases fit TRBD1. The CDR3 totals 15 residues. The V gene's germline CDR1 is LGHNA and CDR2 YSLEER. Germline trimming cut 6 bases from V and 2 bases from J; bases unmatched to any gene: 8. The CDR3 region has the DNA TGCGCCAGCAGTCCTAGGGGGCGAAACACAGATACGCAGTATTTT. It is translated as CASSPRGRNTDTQYF.

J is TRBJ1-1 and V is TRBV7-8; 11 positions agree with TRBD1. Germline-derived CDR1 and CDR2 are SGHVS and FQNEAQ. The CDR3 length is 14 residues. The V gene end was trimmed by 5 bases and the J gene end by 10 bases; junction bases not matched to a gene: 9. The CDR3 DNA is TGTGCCAGCAGCCCAACGGACAGGGGGCTCGGAGCTTTCTTT. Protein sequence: CASSPTDRGLGAFF.

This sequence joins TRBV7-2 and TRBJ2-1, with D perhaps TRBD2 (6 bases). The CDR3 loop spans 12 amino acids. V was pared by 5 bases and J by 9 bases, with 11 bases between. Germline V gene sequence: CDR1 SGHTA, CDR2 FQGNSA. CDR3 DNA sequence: TGTGCCAGCAGCCCCACTAGCAGTGAGCAGTTCTTC. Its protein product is CASSPTSSEQFF.

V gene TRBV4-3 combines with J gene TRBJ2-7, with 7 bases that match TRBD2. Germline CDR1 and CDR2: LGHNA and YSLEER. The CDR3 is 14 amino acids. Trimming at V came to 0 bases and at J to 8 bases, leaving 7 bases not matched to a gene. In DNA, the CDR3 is TGCGCCAGCAGCCAAGATTTGCGGGAGTCAAAGCAGTACTTC. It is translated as CASSQDLRESKQYF.

CDR3 protein: CASRGHGELFF. The CDR3 bases are TGTGCCAGCCGCGGTCACGGGGAGCTGTTTTTT. The chain employs TRBV11-3 and TRBJ2-2; D gene ambiguous. The CDR3 covers 11 residues. Germline V gene sequence: CDR1 SGHNT, CDR2 YENEEA. The V gene lost 8 bases and the J gene lost 7 bases, with 8 bases spanning the gap.